The 23 T cell receptor beta chains below were found in one sample sequenced in a study of T cell responses to AZD1222 COVID-19 vaccine. Repertoires were generated with immunoSEQ multiplex PCR, while TCRdb's copy carries only in-frame clones and drops some. The table includes 200,000 or so clones, 93% detected once. This material consisted of peripheral blood, taken 28 days after the second AZD1222 dose. These receptors were taken from an adult who received the AZD1222 COVID-19 vaccine.

The chain links TRBV5-4 to TRBJ2-2; D is ambiguous. CDR3 length: 15 residues. CDR1 and CDR2 (germline): SGHNT, YYREEE (reference sequence). Trimming cost V 2 bases and J 0 bases, with 8 bases left between them. The CDR3 region is CASSFGWANTGELFF. The DNA of the CDR3 is TGTGCCAGCAGCTTCGGCTGGGCGAACACCGGGGAGCTGTTTTTT.

The chain links TRBV6-6 to TRBJ2-7; no clear D gene. Germline CDR1 MNHNY, CDR2 SVGAGI (reference sequence). The CDR3 length is 14 residues. V was trimmed by 0 bases and J by 0 bases, leaving 6 bases between them. CDR3 sequence reads: CASSYSASSYEQYF. In DNA, the CDR3 is TGTGCCAGCAGTTACTCGGCAAGCTCCTACGAGCAGTACTTC.

V usage is TRBV11-2 and J usage is TRBJ1-1; TRBD1 matches at 9 bases. Germline V gene lookup returns CDR1 SGHAT and CDR2 FQNNGV. The CDR3 runs 14 residues. Trimming removed 5 bases from V and 4 bases from J; junction bases left unmatched: 5. The CDR3 protein is CASSPQGARTEAFF. CDR3 coding DNA: TGTGCCAGCAGCCCACAGGGGGCGCGCACTGAAGCTTTCTTT.

The CDR3 region has the DNA TGCGCCAGCAGCTTCCGTGGAGGGGCTTATAGCAATCAGCCCCAGCATTTT. Amino acid sequence: CASSFRGGAYSNQPQHF. V usage is TRBV4-1 and J usage is TRBJ1-5, with D tentatively TRBD1 (5 bases). V lost 5 bases and J 0 bases, leaving 17 bases between the germline ends. The CDR3 has 17 amino acids. Germline CDR1 reads MGHRA; CDR2 reads YSYEKL.

The V gene is TRBV19, the J gene TRBJ2-1, with D perhaps TRBD2 (6 bases). This CDR3 comprises 13 residues. Between the trimmed V and J ends, which lost 8 bases and 5 bases, there was a span of 13 bases. The germline V gene encodes CDR1 LNHDA and CDR2 SQIVND (reference sequence). CDR3: CASSGVLHNEQFF. The CDR3, as DNA: TGTGCCAGTTCGGGGGTTCTCCACAATGAGCAGTTCTTC. The full variable domain, in which reference TRBV19 and TRBJ2-1 provide the parts outside the CDR3, is DGGITQSPKYLFRKEGQNVTLSCEQNLNHDAMYWYRQDPGQGLRLIYYSQIVNDFQKGDIAEGYSVSREKKESFPLTVTSAQKNPTAFYLCASSGVLHNEQFFGPGTRLTVL.

This clone was found a few times. The chain joins TRBV7-9 to TRBJ2-5; 9 positions match TRBD2. The germline V gene encodes CDR1 SEHNR and CDR2 FQNEAQ (reference sequence). V shed 3 bases, J shed 0 bases, and the junction held 5 bases outside the gene matches. The CDR3 runs 16 residues. The CDR3 region has the DNA TGTGCCAGCAGCTTTTTCAGCGGGGGGAACCAAGAGACCCAGTACTTC. Translation: CASSFFSGGNQETQYF.

The chain links TRBV4-1 to TRBJ1-4; D is perhaps TRBD1 (6 bases). The CDR3 runs to 14 residues. Deletions cut 8 bases from V and 7 bases from J, with 17 bases between. Germline-derived CDR1 and CDR2 are MGHRA and YSYEKL. The CDR3 protein is CASDGGGMSEKLFF. In nucleotides, the CDR3 is TGCGCCAGCGACGGGGGGGGCATGAGTGAAAAACTGTTTTTT.

This chain joins TRBV7-9 and TRBJ2-2; 10 bases are a match to TRBD1. CDR3 length: 17 amino acids. The germline V gene has CDR1 SEHNR and CDR2 FQNEAQ (reference sequence). V lost 2 bases to trimming and J lost 8 bases; unmatched junction nucleotides: 11. For the CDR3, the DNA is TGTGCCAGCAGCTTATCGCCCGGGACAGGGGAGTCGGGGGAGCTGTTTTTT. This sequence encodes CASSLSPGTGESGELFF.

V and J are TRBV30 and TRBJ1-4; D is undetermined. There are 13 residues in the CDR3. Germline V gene data show CDR1 as GTSNPN and CDR2 as SVGIG (reference sequence). Between the trimmed V and J ends, which lost 7 bases and 7 bases, there was a span of 16 bases. CDR3 sequence reads: CASPSPGAEKLFF. The CDR3 nucleotides are TGTGCCTCCCCGTCCCCGGGTGCTGAAAAACTGTTTTTT.

The chain carries TRBV5-1 and TRBJ2-3; 9 nucleotides align to TRBD2. Per the germline V gene, CDR1 is SGHRS and CDR2 is YFSETQ. V was clipped by 0 bases and J by 0 bases; unmatched bases: 11. The CDR3 extends over 19 amino acids. CDR3 DNA: TGCGCCAGCAGCTTGGGGCAGGTGGTTAGCGGGAGAAGCACAGATACGCAGTATTTT. It specifies CASSLGQVVSGRSTDTQYF.

This chain joins TRBV5-6 and TRBJ2-7, with 7 bases matching TRBD1. In germline, CDR1 is SGHDT, CDR2 YYEEEE. V trimming: 3 bases; J trimming: 0 bases; junction bases outside the gene matches: 6. The CDR3 loop spans 15 amino acids. For the CDR3, the DNA is TGTGCCAGCAGCTGGATGGGGGACAGCTCCTACGAGCAGTACTTC. Translated: CASSWMGDSSYEQYF.

The J gene is TRBJ2-7, the V gene TRBV3-1 (or the pseudogene TRBV3-2); D is possibly TRBD1 or TRBD2 (5 bases each). Trimming took 3 bases from V and 0 from J, leaving 12 bases between them. The CDR3 loop spans 15 amino acids. Germline loops: CDR1 LGHDT, CDR2 YNNKEL (reference sequence). The CDR3 protein is CASSHGTQLSYEQYF. In DNA, the CDR3 is TGTGCCAGCAGCCACGGGACCCAACTCTCCTACGAGCAGTACTTC.

The rearrangement links TRBV10-3 to TRBJ2-3, with D possibly TRBD2 on 7 matching bases. V was shortened by 2 bases and J by 1 base, with 10 bases between the two germline ends. In germline, CDR1 is ENHRY, CDR2 SYGVKD. The CDR3 is made up of 15 amino acids. CDR3 loop: CAISEAGARTDTQYF. The DNA for the CDR3 is TGTGCCATCAGTGAGGCGGGGGCCCGCACAGATACGCAGTATTTT.

The V gene is TRBV27, the J gene TRBJ1-1; D gene uncertain. The CDR3 is 16 amino acids. Germline values: CDR1 MNHEY, CDR2 SMNVEV (reference sequence). The V end lost 5 bases, the J end lost 3 bases, and 19 bases lay between the germline ends. The DNA of the CDR3 is TGTGCCAGCAGTAAACACCGGAAGATGGTGGACACTGAAGCTTTCTTT. Its translation: CASSKHRKMVDTEAFF.

The V gene is TRBV25-1, the J gene TRBJ1-4; 9 nucleotides align to TRBD1. Trimming at V came to 1 base and at J to 7 bases, leaving 4 bases not matched to a gene. Germline V CDR1 and CDR2: MGHDK, SYGVNS. The CDR3 contains 15 residues. The CDR3 spells CASSEFGTGSEKLFF. The CDR3 DNA follows: TGTGCCAGCAGTGAATTTGGGACAGGGTCTGAAAAACTGTTTTTT.

V and J are TRBV10-3 and TRBJ2-3; perhaps TRBD1 as D (5 bases). The CDR3 is 12 residues long. Trimming removed 6 bases from V and 5 bases from J, with 9 bases in between. CDR1 is ENHRY, CDR2 SYGVKD, per germline. CDR3 DNA: TGTGCCATCAGGGGGCCGGTAGATACGCAGTATTTT. It specifies CAIRGPVDTQYF.

J is TRBJ1-1 and V is TRBV10-3; TRBD1 agrees at 7 bases. Germline V lookup: CDR1 ENHRY, CDR2 SYGVKD. CDR3 size: 14 residues. With 5 bases clipped from V and 0 bases from J, the junction kept 3 bases outside the gene matches. The CDR3 sequence: CAISRQGVNTEAFF. The CDR3 region has the DNA TGTGCCATCAGTAGACAGGGAGTGAACACTGAAGCTTTCTTT.

This chain uses TRBV19 with TRBJ1-2; no clear D. The CDR3 is 15 residues long. V gave up 4 bases and J gave up 2 bases, with 14 bases separating them. From germline, CDR1 is LNHDA and CDR2 SQIVND (reference sequence). The CDR3 region has the DNA TGTGCCAGTAGTAAGCCGTCGGGTACCAACTATGGCTACACCTTC. The encoded protein is CASSKPSGTNYGYTF.

The chain couples TRBV4-2 to TRBJ2-3; weak D call: TRBD1 (5 bases). Trimming pared 0 bases from V and 3 bases from J, leaving 13 bases between. The CDR3 has 16 amino acids. CDR1 and CDR2 (germline): LGHNA, YNFKEQ. CDR3 bases: TGTGCCAGCAGCCAAGATAACCGTCAGGGAACAGATACGCAGTATTTT. This codes for CASSQDNRQGTDTQYF.

The genes are TRBV6-5 and TRBJ1-1, with D maybe TRBD1 (5 bases). This CDR3 contains 15 residues. The germline V gene encodes CDR1 MNHEY and CDR2 SVGAGI. With 7 bases removed from V and 0 bases from J, the gap between germline ends came to 15 bases. CDR3 sequence reads: CASKGRGAMNTEAFF. DNA for the CDR3: TGTGCCAGCAAGGGGAGAGGGGCCATGAACACTGAAGCTTTCTTT.

This rearrangement joins TRBV2 to TRBJ1-2; D possibly corresponds to TRBD1 (5 bases). Germline CDR1 and CDR2: SNHLY and FYNNEI. Trimming removed 6 bases at V and 7 bases at J, with 30 bases between. This CDR3 contains 18 residues. The CDR3 sequence: CASSQQVPFGGALRGYTF. The CDR3 DNA sequence: TGTGCCAGCAGCCAGCAAGTACCCTTTGGAGGGGCGCTTCGTGGCTACACCTTC. Full variable domain (rest looked up from reference TRBV2 and TRBJ1-2): EPEVTQTPSHQVTQMGQEVILRCVPISNHLYFYWYRQILGQKVEFLVSFYNNEISEKSEIFDDQFSVERPDGSNFTLKIRSTKLEDSAMYFCASSQQVPFGGALRGYTFGSGTRLTVV.

The chain couples TRBV5-5 to TRBJ1-2, with a tentative D call TRBD1 (5 bases). V was trimmed by 2 bases and J by 1 base, leaving 9 bases between them. This CDR3 spans 14 amino acids. Germline CDR1 is SGHKS and CDR2 is YYEKEE (reference sequence). Here the CDR3 reads CASSLGTLNYGYTF. CDR3 in DNA: TGTGCCAGCAGCTTAGGGACTCTTAACTATGGCTACACCTTC.

This rearrangement joins TRBV19 to TRBJ2-2; 7 bases align to TRBD1. Germline CDR1 LNHDA, CDR2 SQIVND (reference sequence). The length of the CDR3 is 17 residues. With V trimmed by 5 bases and J by 2 bases, 11 bases remained unmatched. As DNA, the CDR3 is TGTGCCAGTAGTCCTGAATTGGACAGGTTAAACACCGGGGAGCTGTTTTTT. It translates to CASSPELDRLNTGELFF.